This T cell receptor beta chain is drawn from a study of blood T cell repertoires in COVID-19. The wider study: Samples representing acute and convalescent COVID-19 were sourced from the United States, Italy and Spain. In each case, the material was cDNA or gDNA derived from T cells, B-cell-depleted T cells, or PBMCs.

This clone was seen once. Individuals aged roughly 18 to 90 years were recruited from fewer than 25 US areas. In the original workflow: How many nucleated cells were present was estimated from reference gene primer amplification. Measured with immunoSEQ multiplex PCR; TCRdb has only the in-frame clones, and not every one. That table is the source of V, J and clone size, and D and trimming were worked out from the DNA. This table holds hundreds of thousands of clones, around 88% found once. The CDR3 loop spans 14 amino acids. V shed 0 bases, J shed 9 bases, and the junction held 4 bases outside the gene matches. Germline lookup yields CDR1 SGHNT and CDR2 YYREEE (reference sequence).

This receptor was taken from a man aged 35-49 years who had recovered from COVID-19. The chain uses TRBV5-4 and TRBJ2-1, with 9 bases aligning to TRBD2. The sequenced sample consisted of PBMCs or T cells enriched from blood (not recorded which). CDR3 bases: TGTGCCAGCAGCTTGGGCGGGAGGGCCGTTGAGCAGTTCTTC. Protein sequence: CASSLGGRAVEQFF. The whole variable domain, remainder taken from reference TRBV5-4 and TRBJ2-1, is ETGVTQSPTHLIKTRGQQVTLRCSSQSGHNTVSWYQQALGQGPQFIFQYYREEENGRGNFPPRFSGLQFPNYSSELNVNALELDDSALYLCASSLGGRAVEQFFGPGTRLTVL.